The sequence of this T cell receptor beta chain was determined in a study of identical twins. TCRdb used MiXCR to reprocess the 5' RACE reads, holding one entry per CDR3 protein. This sample yields 500,000 to 700,000 distinct CDR3 sequences, of which about 7% are seen a single time; less than 2% belongs to the top ten. CDR3 size: 14 residues. V was pared by 1 base and J by 5 bases, with 7 bases of the junction left unmatched. Germline CDR1 DFQATT, CDR2 SNEGSKA (reference sequence). The same data also went into a second study, on yellow fever vaccine responses in identical twins.

The chain couples TRBV20-1 to TRBJ2-5; the match to TRBD2 covers 7 bases. Material: PBMCs. This TCR derives from a woman aged 18-29 years in good health. CDR3 loop: CSARVAGVGETQYF. In DNA form, the CDR3 reads TGCAGTGCTAGAGTGGCGGGAGTCGGGGAGACCCAGTACTTC.